One and the same sample provided the 9 T cell receptor beta chains below, sequenced in a study of PD-1 blockade in classical Hodgkin lymphoma. Each and every patient relapsed after autologous stem cell transplantation, and patients got differing brentuximab vedotin exposure. Sequencing used immunoSEQ multiplex PCR; TCRdb keeps in-frame clones, though not all of them. In the table there are 15,000 to 20,000 clones, around 85% of which are singletons. The sequenced sample was peripheral blood mononuclear cells (PBMCs), obtained at baseline. The receptors were sampled from a human donor with classical Hodgkin lymphoma.

The CDR3 DNA reads TGTGCCAGCAGTTGGACAGGGCTGGATGGCTACACCTTC. This codes for CASSWTGLDGYTF. J is TRBJ1-2 and V is TRBV6-6; 8 nucleotides line up with TRBD1. Germline CDR1 reads MNHNY; CDR2 reads SVGAGI (reference sequence). This CDR3 has 13 residues. V was pared by 4 bases and J by 6 bases, with 4 bases of the junction left unmatched.

The rearrangement joins TRBV27 to TRBJ2-6; no firm D call. The CDR3 length is 13 residues. Between the trimmed V and J ends, which lost 2 bases and 4 bases, there was a span of 3 bases. Germline lookup yields CDR1 MNHEY and CDR2 SMNVEV (reference sequence). The CDR3: CASSLAGANVLTF. In nucleotides, the CDR3 is TGTGCCAGCAGTTTAGCCGGGGCCAACGTCCTGACTTTC.

The J gene is TRBJ2-3, the V gene TRBV27; D is ambiguous. Germline lookup yields CDR1 MNHEY and CDR2 SMNVEV (reference sequence). The CDR3 runs to 16 residues. Trimming shortened V by 2 bases and J by 0 bases, and 12 bases separated the two germline ends. CDR3 DNA sequence: TGTGCCAGCAGTTTACGGCGTGAGCTTAGCACAGATACGCAGTATTTT. It yields the protein CASSLRRELSTDTQYF.

The chain has TRBV2 and TRBJ2-7, with 9 bases identical to TRBD1. Germline V lookup: CDR1 SNHLY, CDR2 FYNNEI. Unmatched junction bases numbered 10, after V lost 2 bases and J lost 2 bases. This CDR3 contains 17 residues. CDR3 coding DNA: TGTGCCAGCAGTGAAAGTCCGGGACAGGGTCCCCCCTACGAGCAGTACTTC. Its translation is CASSESPGQGPPYEQYF. The entire variable domain, with the rest obtained from reference TRBV2 and TRBJ2-7, is as follows: EPEVTQTPSHQVTQMGQEVILRCVPISNHLYFYWYRQILGQKVEFLVSFYNNEISEKSEIFDDQFSVERPDGSNFTLKIRSTKLEDSAMYFCASSESPGQGPPYEQYFGPGTRLTVT.

This clone was counted many times. The CDR3 sequence: CAWRQLGLGDAKKETQYF. The CDR3 DNA reads as TGTGCCTGGAGACAGTTGGGGCTCGGGGACGCCAAGAAAGAGACCCAGTACTTC. The rearrangement links TRBV30 to TRBJ2-5; D may correspond to TRBD1 or TRBD2 (5 bases each). This CDR3 is 18 amino acids long. V shed 3 bases and J shed 3 bases, with 26 bases lying between them. The germline gives CDR1 GTSNPN, CDR2 SVGIG (reference sequence).

The rearrangement uses TRBV9 and TRBJ1-6; D perhaps matches TRBD1 (6 bases). The germline V gene encodes CDR1 SGDLS and CDR2 YYNGEE. With 3 bases removed from V and 8 bases from J, the gap between germline ends came to 18 bases. The CDR3 has 16 residues. CDR3 coding DNA: TGTGCCAGCAGCGAGGATGCCGGGGGGCGGCATTCACCCCTCCACTTT. Its protein is CASSEDAGGRHSPLHF.

The gene calls are TRBV5-4 and TRBJ2-5; 7 nucleotides match TRBD1. V lost 3 bases and J lost 4; bases outside the gene matches: 9. This CDR3 comprises 15 residues. The germline V gene has CDR1 SGHNT and CDR2 YYREEE (reference sequence). CDR3 sequence: CASSSTQGLRETQYF. Here the CDR3 DNA reads TGTGCCAGCAGCTCGACACAGGGGTTGCGAGAGACCCAGTACTTC.

The V call is TRBV10-2, the J call TRBJ2-2; D unresolved. Germline V CDR1 and CDR2: WSHSY, SAAADI. The V end lost 2 bases, the J end lost 3 bases, and 1 base lay between the germline ends. The CDR3 is 12 amino acids. This chain's CDR3 is CASSEDTGELFF. CDR3 nucleotides: TGCGCCAGCAGTGAGGACACCGGGGAGCTGTTTTTT.

The chain joins TRBV10-1 to TRBJ2-2; no definite D call. CDR3 length equals 14 residues. Between the trimmed V and J ends, which lost 4 bases and 8 bases, there was a span of 14 bases. Germline V lookup: CDR1 WNHNN, CDR2 SYGVQD (reference sequence). The CDR3 protein is CASSGGTLAGELFF. The CDR3 DNA reads TGCGCCAGCAGTGGTGGCACCCTCGCAGGGGAGCTGTTTTTT.